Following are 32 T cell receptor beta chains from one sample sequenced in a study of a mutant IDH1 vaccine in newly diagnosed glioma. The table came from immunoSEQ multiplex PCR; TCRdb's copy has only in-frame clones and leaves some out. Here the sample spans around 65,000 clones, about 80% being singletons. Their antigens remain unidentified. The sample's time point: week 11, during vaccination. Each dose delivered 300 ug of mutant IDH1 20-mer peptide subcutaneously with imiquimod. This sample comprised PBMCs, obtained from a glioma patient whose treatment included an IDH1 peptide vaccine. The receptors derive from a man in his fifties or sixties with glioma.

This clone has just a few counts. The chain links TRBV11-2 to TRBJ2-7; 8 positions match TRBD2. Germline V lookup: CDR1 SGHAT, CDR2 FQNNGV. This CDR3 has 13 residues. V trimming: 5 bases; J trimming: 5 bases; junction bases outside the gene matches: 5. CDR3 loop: CASSPAGVDEQYF. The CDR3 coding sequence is TGTGCCAGCAGCCCAGCGGGAGTCGACGAGCAGTACTTC.

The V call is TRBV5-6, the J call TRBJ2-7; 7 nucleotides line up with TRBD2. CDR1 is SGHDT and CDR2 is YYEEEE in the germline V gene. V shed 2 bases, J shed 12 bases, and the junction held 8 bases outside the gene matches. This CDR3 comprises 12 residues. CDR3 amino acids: CASSFGRSGAYF. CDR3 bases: TGTGCCAGCAGCTTCGGGAGGTCCGGCGCGTACTTC.

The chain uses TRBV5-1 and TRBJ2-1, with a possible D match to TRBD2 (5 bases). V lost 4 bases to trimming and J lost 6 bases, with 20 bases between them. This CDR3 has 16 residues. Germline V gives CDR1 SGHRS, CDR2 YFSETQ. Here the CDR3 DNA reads TGCGCCAGCAGCCTACAGACGGGGATGCCCTCCAATGAGCAGTTCTTC. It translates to CASSLQTGMPSNEQFF.

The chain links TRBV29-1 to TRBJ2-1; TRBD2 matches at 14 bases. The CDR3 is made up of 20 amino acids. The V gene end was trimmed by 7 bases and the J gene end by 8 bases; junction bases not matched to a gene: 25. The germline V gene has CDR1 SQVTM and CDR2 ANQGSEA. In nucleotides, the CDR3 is TGCAGCGCCTGGACATACATGGGACTAGCGGGAGATGGCAGTTCGGATGAGCAGTTCTTC. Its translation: CSAWTYMGLAGDGSSDEQFF.

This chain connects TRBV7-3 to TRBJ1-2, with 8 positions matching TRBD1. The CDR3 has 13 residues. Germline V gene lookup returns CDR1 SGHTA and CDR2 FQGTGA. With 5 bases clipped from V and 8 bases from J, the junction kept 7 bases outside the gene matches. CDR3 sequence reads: CASSAGTGGGYTF. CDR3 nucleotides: TGTGCCAGCAGCGCAGGGACAGGCGGGGGCTACACCTTC.

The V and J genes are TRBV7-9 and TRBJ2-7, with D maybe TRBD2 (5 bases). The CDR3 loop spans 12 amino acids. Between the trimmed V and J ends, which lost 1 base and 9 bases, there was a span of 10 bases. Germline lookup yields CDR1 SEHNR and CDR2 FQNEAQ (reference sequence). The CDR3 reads CASSLGAGGQYF. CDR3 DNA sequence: TGTGCCAGCAGCTTAGGGGCCGGAGGGCAGTACTTC.

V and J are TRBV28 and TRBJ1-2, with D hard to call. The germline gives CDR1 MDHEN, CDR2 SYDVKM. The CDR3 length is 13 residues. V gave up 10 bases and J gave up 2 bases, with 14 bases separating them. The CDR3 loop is CATGEGLNYGYTF. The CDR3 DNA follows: TGTGCCACTGGTGAAGGGCTCAACTATGGCTACACCTTC.

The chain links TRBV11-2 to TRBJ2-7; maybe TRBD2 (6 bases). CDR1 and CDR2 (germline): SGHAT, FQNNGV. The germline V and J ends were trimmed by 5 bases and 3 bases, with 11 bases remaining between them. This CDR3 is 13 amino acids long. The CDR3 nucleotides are TGTGCCAGCAGCCTCGGGGGTAGCTACGAGCAGTACTTC. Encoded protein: CASSLGGSYEQYF.

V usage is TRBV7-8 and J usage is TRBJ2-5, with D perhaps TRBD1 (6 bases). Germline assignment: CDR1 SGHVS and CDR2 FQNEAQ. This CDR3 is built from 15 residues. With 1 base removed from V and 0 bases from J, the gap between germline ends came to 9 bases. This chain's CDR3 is CASSLGGHNQETQYF. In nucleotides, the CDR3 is TGTGCCAGCAGCTTAGGGGGGCACAACCAAGAGACCCAGTACTTC.

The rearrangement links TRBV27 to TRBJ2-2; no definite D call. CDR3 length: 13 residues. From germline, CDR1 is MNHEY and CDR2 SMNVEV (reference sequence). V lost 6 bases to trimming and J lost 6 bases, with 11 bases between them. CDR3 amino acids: CASRPNIAGELFF. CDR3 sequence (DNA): TGTGCCAGCAGGCCTAACATCGCCGGGGAGCTGTTTTTT.

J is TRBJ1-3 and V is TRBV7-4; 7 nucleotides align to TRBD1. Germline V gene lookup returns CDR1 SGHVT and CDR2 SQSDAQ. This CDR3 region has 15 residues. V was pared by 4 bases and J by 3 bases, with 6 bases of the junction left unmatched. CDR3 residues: CASSCRGVGGNTIYF. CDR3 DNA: TGTGCCAGCAGCTGCAGGGGGGTAGGTGGAAACACCATATATTTT.

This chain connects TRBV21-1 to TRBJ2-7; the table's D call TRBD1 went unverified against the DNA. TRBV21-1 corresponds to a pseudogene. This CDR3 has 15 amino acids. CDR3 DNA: TGTGCCAGCAGCACACAGGGGAGAGGCTCCTACGAGCAGTACTTC. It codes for CASSTQGRGSYEQYF.

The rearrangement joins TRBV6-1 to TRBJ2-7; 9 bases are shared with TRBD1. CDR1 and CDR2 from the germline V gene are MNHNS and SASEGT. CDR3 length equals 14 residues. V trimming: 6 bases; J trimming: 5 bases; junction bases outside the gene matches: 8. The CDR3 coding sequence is TGTGCCAGCAGGCCCGGGACAGGGACCCACGAGCAGTACTTC. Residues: CASRPGTGTHEQYF.

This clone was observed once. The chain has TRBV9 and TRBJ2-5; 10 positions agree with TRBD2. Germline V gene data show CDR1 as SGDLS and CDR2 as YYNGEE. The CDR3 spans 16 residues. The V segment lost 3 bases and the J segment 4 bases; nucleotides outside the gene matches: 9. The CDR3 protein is CASSASLAGVGETQYF. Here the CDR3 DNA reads TGTGCCAGCAGCGCCAGTCTAGCGGGAGTTGGAGAGACCCAGTACTTC.

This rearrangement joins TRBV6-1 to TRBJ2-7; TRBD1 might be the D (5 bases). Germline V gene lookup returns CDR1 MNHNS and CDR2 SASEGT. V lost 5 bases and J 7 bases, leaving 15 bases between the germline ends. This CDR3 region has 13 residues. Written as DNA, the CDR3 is TGTGCCAGCAGTCTGACAGTCCTCTGGGAGCAGTACTTC. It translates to CASSLTVLWEQYF.

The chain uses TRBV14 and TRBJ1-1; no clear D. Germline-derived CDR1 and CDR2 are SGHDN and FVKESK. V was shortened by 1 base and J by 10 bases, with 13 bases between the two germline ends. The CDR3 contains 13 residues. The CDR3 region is CASSQVDRLGAFF. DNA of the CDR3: TGTGCCAGCAGCCAAGTGGACCGACTCGGAGCTTTCTTT.

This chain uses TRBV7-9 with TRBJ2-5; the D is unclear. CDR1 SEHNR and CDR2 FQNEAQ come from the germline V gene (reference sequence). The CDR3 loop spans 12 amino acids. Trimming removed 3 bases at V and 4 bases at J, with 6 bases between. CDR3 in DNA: TGTGCCAGCAGCTTTCACGGAGAGACCCAGTACTTC. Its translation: CASSFHGETQYF.

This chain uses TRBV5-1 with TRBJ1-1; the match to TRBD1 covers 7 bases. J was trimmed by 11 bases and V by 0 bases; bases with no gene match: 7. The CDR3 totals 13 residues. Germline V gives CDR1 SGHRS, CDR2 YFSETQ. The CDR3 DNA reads TGCGCCAGCAGCTTGGGGACAGGCGGGTCGGCTTTCTTT. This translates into CASSLGTGGSAFF.

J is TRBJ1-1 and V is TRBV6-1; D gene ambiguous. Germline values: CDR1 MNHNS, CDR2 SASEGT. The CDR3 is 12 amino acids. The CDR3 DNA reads TGTGCGAGTGGGCTCCGGAACACTGAAGCTTTCTTT. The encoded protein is CASGLRNTEAFF.

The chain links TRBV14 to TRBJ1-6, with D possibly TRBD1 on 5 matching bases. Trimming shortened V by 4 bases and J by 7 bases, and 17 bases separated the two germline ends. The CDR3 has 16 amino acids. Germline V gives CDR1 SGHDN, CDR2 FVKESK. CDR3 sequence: CASSPLSGGRNSPLHF. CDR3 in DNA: TGTGCCAGCAGCCCACTGTCCGGGGGACGGAATTCACCCCTCCACTTT.

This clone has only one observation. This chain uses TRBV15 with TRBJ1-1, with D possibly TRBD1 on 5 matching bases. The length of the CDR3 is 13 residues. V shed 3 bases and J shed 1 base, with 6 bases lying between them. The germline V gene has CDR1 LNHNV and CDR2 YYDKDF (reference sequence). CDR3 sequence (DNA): TGTGCCACCAGCAGGGACACGAACACTGAAGCTTTCTTT. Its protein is CATSRDTNTEAFF.

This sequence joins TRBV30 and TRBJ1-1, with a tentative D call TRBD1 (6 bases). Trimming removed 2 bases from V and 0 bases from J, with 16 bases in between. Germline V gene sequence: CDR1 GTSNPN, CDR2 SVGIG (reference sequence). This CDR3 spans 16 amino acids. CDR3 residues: CAWSPAGQFLNTEAFF. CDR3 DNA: TGTGCCTGGAGTCCAGCCGGACAGTTTCTGAACACTGAAGCTTTCTTT. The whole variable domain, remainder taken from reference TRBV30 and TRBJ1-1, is SQTIHQWPATLVQPVGSPLSLECTVEGTSNPNLYWYRQAAGRGLQLLFYSVGIGQISSEVPQNLSASRPQDRQFILSSKKLLLSDSGFYLCAWSPAGQFLNTEAFFGQGTRLTVV.

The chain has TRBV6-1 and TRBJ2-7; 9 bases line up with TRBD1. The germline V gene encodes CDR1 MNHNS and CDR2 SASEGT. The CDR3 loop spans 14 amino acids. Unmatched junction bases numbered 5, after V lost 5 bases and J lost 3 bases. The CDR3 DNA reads TGTGCCAGCAGTTTAGACAGGGGGAGCTACGAGCAGTACTTC. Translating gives CASSLDRGSYEQYF.

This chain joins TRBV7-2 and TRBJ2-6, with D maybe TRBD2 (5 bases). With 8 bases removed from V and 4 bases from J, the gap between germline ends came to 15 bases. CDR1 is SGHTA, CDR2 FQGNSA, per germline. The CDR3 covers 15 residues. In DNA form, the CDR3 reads TGTGCCAGCGGAACGAACGGGGTGGGGGCCAACGTCCTGACTTTC. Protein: CASGTNGVGANVLTF.

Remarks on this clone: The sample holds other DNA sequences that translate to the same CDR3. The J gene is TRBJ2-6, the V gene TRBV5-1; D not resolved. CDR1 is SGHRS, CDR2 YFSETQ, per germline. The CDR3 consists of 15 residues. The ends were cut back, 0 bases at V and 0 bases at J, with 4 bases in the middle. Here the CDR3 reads CASSLDGSGANVLTF. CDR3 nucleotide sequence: TGCGCCAGCAGCTTGGATGGCTCTGGGGCCAACGTCCTGACTTTC.

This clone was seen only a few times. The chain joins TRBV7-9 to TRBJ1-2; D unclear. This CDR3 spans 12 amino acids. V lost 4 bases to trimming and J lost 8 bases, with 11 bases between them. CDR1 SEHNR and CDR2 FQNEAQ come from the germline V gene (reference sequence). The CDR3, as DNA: TGTGCCAGCAGCTCCGCGGCAGACGGCTACACCTTC. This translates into CASSSAADGYTF.

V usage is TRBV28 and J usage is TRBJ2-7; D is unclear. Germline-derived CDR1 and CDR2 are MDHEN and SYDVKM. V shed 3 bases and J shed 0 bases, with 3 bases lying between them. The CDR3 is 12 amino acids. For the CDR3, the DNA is TGTGCCAGCAGTTTGAGCTCCTACGAGCAGTACTTC. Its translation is CASSLSSYEQYF.

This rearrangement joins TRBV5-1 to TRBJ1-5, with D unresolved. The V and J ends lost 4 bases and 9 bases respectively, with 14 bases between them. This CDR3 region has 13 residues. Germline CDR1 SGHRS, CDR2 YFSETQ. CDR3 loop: CASSMDGLGPQHF. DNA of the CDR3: TGCGCCAGCAGCATGGACGGCTTAGGGCCCCAGCATTTT.

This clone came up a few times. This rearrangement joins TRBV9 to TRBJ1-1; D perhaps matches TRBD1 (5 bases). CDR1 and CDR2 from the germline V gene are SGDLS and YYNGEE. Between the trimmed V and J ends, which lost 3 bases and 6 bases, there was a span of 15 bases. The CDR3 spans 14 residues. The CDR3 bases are TGTGCCAGCAGCGGGGGGGATGCGGGGTCTGAAGCTTTCTTT. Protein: CASSGGDAGSEAFF.

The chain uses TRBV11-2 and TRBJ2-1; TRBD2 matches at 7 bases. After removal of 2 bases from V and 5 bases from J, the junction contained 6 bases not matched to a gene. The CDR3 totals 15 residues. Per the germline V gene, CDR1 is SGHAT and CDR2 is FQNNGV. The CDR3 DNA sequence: TGTGCCAGCAGCTTAATGATGGGGGGGAACAATGAGCAGTTCTTC. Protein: CASSLMMGGNNEQFF.

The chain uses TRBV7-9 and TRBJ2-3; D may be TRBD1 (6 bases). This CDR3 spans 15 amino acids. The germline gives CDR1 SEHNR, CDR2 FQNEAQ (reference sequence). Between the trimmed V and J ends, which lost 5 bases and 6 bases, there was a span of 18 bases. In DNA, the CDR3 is TGTGCCAGCAGCCTAGGGCTAACAGGGTTGGATACGCAGTATTTT. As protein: CASSLGLTGLDTQYF.

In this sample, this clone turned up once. This CDR3 reads CSGGLAGGGTDTQYF. The CDR3 nucleotides are TGCAGCGGCGGATTAGCGGGAGGGGGCACAGATACGCAGTATTTT. The V and J genes are TRBV29-1 and TRBJ2-3; 11 bases match TRBD2. V gave up 7 bases and J gave up 1 base; unmatched junction bases: 7. The CDR3 contains 15 residues. CDR1 SQVTM and CDR2 ANQGSEA come from the germline V gene.